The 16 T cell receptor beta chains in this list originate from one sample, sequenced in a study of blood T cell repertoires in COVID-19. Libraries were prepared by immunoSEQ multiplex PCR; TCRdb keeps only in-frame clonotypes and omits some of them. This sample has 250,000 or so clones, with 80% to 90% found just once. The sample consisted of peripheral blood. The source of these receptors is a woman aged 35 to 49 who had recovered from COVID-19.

CDR3 protein: CASSRPGDMNTEAFF. Written as DNA, the CDR3 is TGTGCCAGTAGTAGACCCGGGGACATGAACACTGAAGCTTTCTTT. The gene calls are TRBV19 and TRBJ1-1, with D perhaps matching TRBD1 (6 bases). Per the germline V gene, CDR1 is LNHDA and CDR2 is SQIVND (reference sequence). The CDR3 extends over 15 amino acids. V was cut by 4 bases and J by 0 bases, with 12 bases left in between.

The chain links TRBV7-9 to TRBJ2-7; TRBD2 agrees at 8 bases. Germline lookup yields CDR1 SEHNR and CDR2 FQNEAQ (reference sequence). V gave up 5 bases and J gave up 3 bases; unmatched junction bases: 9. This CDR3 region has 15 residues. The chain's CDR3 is CASSPRGSGNYEQYV. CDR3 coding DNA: TGTGCCAGCAGCCCCCGGGGTAGCGGGAACTACGAGCAGTACGTC.

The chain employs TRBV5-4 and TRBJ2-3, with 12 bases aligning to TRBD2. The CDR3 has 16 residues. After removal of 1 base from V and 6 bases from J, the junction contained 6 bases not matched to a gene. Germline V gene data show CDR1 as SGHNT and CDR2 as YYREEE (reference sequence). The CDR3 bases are TGTGCCAGCAGCTTGTCTTTGACTAGCGGGAGTGATACGCAGTATTTT. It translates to CASSLSLTSGSDTQYF.

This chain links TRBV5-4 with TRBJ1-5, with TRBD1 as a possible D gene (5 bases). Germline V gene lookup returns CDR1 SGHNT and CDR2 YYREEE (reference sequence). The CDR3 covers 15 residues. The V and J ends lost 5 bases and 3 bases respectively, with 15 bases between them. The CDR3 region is CASRRGLSANQPQHF. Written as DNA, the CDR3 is TGTGCCAGCAGGCGGGGACTGAGCGCCAATCAGCCCCAGCATTTT.

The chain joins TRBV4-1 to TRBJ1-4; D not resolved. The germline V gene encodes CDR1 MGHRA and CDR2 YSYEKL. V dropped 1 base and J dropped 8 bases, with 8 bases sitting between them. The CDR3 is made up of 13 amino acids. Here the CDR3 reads CASSQVFPEKLFF. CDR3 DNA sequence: TGCGCCAGCAGCCAAGTATTCCCCGAAAAACTGTTTTTT.

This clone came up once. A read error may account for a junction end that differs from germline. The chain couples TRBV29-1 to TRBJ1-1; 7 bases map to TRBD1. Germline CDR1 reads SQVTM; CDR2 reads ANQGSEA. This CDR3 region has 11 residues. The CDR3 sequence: CSAEHRGEAFF. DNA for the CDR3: TGCAGCGCTGAACACAGGGGTGAAGCTTTCTTT.

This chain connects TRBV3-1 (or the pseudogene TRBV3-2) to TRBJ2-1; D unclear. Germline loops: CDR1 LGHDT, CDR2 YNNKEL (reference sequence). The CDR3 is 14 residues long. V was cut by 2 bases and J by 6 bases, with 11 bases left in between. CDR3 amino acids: CASSQPFHSNEQFF. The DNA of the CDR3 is TGTGCCAGCAGCCAACCGTTCCACAGCAATGAGCAGTTCTTC.

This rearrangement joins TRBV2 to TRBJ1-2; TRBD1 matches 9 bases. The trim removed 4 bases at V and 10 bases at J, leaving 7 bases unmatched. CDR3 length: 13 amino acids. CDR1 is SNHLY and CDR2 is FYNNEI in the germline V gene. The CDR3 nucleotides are TGTGCCAGCAGTGCCCCGGACAGGGGATACTACACCTTC. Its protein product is CASSAPDRGYYTF. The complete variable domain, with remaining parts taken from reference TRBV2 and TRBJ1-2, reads EPEVTQTPSHQVTQMGQEVILRCVPISNHLYFYWYRQILGQKVEFLVSFYNNEISEKSEIFDDQFSVERPDGSNFTLKIRSTKLEDSAMYFCASSAPDRGYYTFGSGTRLTVV.

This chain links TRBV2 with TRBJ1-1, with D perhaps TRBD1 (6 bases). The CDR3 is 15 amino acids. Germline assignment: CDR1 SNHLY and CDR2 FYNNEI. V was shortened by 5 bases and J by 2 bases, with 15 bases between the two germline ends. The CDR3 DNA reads TGTGCCAGCAGTAAAAGGGGGGGGGAAAACACTGAAGCTTTCTTT. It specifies CASSKRGGENTEAFF.

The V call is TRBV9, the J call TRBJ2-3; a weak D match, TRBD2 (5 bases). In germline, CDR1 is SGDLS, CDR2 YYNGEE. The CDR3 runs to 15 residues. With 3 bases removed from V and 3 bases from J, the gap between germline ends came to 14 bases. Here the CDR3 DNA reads TGTGCCAGCAGCGAAGACGGTACTAGGACAGATACGCAGTATTTT. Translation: CASSEDGTRTDTQYF.

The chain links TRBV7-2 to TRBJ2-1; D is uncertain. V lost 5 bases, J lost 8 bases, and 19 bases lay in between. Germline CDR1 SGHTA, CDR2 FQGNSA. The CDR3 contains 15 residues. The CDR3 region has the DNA TGTGCCAGCAGCCCGGTCCGCCTAGGTTGGTATGAGCAGTTCTTC. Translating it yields CASSPVRLGWYEQFF.

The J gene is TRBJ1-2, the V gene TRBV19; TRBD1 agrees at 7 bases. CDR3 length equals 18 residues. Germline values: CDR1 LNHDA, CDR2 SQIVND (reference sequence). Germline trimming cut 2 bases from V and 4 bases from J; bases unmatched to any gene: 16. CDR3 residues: CASSINDLQTGLGYGYTF. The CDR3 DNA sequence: TGTGCCAGTAGTATAAACGACCTCCAGACAGGGTTGGGCTATGGCTACACCTTC.

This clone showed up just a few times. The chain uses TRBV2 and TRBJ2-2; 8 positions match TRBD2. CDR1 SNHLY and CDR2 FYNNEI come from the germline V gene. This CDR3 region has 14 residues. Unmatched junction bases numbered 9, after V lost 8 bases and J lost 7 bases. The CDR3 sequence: CASRGGRGSGELFF. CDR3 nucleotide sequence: TGTGCCAGCCGGGGGGGCCGCGGGAGCGGGGAGCTGTTTTTT.

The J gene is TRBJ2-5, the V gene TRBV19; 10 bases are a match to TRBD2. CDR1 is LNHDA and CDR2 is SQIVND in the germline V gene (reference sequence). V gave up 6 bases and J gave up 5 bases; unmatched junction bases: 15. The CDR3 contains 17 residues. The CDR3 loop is CASSKASSGSYGETQYF. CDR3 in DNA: TGTGCCAGTAGCAAGGCCTCTAGCGGGAGTTATGGTGAGACCCAGTACTTC.

CDR3 sequence: CASSVGVQGVYGYTF. The CDR3 bases are TGTGCCAGCAGCGTAGGCGTGCAGGGGGTATATGGCTACACCTTC. V and J are TRBV9 and TRBJ1-2, with TRBD1 identical over 7 bases. The germline V gene has CDR1 SGDLS and CDR2 YYNGEE. Trimming at V came to 0 bases and at J to 5 bases, leaving 7 bases not matched to a gene. CDR3 length: 15 residues.

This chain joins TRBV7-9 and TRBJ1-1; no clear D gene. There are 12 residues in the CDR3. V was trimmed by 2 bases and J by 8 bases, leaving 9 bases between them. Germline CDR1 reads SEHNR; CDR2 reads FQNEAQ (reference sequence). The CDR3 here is CASSLQDKEAFF. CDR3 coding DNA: TGTGCCAGCAGCTTACAGGATAAGGAAGCTTTCTTT.